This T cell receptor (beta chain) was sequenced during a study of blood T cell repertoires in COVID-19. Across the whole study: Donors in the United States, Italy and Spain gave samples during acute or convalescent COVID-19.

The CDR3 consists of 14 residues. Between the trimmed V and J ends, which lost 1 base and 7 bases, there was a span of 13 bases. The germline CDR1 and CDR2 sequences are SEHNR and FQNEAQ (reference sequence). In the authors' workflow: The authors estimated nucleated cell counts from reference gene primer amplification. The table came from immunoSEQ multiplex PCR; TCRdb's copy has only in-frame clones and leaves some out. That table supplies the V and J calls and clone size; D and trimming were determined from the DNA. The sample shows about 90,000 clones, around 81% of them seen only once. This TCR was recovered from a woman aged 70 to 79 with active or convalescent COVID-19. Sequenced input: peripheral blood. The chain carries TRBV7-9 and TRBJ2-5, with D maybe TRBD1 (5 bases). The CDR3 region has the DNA TGTGCCAGCAGCTTAGAGGGGCGACCCGCGACCCAGTACTTC. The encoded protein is CASSLEGRPATQYF.